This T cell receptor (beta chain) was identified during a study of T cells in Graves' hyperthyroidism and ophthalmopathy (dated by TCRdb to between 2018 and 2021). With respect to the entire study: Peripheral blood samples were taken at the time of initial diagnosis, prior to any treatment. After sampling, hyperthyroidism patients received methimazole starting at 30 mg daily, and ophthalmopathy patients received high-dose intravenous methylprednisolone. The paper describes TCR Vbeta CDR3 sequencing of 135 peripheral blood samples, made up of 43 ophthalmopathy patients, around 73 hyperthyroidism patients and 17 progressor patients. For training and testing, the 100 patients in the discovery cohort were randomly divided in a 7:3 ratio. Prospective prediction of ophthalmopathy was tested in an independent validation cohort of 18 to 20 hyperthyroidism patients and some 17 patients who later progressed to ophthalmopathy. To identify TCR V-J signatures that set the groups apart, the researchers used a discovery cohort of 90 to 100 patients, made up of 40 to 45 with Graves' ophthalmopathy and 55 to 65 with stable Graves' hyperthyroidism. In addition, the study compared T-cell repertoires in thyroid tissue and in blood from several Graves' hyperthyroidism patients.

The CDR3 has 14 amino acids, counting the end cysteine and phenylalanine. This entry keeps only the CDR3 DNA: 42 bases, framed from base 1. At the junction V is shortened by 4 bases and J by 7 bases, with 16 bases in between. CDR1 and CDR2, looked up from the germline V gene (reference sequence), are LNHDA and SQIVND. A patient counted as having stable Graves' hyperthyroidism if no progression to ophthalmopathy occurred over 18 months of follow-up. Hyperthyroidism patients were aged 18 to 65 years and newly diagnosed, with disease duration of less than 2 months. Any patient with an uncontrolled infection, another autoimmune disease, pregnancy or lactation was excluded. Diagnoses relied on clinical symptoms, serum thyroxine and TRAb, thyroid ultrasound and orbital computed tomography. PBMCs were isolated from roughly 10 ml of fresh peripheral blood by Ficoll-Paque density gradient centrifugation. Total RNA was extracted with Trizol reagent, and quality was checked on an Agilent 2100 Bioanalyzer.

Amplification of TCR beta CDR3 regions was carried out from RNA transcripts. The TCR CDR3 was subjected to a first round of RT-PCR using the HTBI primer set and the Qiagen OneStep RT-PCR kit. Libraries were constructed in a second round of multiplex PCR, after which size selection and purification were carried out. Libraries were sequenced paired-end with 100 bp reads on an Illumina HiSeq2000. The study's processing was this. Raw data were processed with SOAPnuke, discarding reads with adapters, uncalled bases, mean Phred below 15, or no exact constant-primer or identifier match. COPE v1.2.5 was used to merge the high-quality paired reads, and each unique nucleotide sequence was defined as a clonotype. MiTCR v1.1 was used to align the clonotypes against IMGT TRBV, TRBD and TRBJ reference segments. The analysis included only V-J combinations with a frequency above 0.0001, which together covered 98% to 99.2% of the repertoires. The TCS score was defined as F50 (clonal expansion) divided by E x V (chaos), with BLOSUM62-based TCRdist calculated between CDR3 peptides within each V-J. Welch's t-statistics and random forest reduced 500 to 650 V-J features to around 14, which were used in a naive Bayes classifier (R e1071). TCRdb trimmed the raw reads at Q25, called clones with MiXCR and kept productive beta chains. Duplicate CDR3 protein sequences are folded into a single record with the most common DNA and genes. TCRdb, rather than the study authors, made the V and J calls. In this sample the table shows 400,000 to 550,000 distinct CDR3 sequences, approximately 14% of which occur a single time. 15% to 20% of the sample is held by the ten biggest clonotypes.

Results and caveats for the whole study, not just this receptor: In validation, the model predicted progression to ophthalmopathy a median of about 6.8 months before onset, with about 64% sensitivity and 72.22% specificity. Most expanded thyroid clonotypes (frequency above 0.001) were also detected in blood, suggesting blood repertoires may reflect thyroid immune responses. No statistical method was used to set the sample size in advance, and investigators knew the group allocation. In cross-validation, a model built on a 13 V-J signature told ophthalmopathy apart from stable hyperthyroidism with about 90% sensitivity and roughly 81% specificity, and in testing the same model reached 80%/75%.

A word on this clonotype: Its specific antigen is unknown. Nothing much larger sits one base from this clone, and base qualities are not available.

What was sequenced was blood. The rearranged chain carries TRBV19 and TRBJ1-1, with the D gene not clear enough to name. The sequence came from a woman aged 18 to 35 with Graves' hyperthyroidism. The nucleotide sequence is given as TGTGCCAGTAGTACACCGAGGGCAAATGGTGAAGCTTTCTTT. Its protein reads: CASSTPRANGEAFF.